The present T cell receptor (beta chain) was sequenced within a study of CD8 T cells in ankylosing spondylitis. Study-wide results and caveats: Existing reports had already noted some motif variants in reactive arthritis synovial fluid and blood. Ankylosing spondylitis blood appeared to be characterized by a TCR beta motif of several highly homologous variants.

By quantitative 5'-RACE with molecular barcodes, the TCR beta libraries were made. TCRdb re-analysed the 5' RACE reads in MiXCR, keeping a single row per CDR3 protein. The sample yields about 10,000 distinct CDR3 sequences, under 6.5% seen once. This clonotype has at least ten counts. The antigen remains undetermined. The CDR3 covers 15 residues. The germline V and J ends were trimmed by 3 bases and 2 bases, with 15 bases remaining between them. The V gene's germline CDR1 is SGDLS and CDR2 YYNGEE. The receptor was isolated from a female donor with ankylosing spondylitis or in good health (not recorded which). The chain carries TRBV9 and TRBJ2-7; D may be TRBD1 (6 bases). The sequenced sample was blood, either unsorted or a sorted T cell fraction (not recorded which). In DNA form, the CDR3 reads TGTGCCAGCAGCGCTCCCGACAGGAATCCCTACGAGCAGTACTTC. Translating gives CASSAPDRNPYEQYF. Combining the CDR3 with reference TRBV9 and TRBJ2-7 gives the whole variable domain DSGVTQTPKHLITATGQRVTLRCSPRSGDLSVYWYQQSLDQGLQFLIQYYNGEERAKGNILERFSAQQFPDLHSELNLSSLELGDSALYFCASSAPDRNPYEQYFGPGTRLTVT.